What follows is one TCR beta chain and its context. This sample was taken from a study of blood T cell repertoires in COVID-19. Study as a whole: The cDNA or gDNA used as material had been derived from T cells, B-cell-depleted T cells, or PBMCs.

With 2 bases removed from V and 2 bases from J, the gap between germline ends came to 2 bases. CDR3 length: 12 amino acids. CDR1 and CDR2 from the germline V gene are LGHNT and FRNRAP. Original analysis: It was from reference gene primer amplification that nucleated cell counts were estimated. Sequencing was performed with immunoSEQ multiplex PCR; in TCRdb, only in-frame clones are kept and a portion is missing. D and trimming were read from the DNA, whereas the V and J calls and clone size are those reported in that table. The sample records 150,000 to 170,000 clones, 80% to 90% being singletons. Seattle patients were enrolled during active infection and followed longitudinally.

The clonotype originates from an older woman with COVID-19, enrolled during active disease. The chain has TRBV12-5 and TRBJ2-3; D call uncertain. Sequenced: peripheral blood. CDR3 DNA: TGTGCTAGTGGTTTGCTCACAGATACGCAGTATTTT. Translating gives CASGLLTDTQYF.